Listed here are 29 T cell receptor beta chains from one sample, sequenced in a study of T-cell reconstitution after alpha-beta-depleted transplantation in children. Preparation of the TCRbeta library used unique molecular identifiers. One entry per CDR3 protein results from TCRdb running MiXCR on the PCR reads. The sample contains approximately 400,000 distinct CDR3 sequences, about a tenth of which appear only once. Specimen: PBMCs from the stem cell graft donor, collected from the stem cell graft. The source of these receptors is a human donor who donated a stem cell graft to a child with acute myeloid leukemia.

This clonotype was counted many times. V and J are TRBV20-1 and TRBJ1-1, with D perhaps TRBD1 (5 bases). CDR1 is DFQATT, CDR2 SNEGSKA, per germline (reference sequence). The ends were cut back, 6 bases at V and 4 bases at J, with 18 bases in the middle. This CDR3 has 14 amino acids. CDR3 loop: CSARLGRRFTEAFF. The CDR3 DNA is TGCAGTGCCCGTTTGGGGCGTAGATTCACTGAAGCTTTCTTT.

This clonotype was detected a few times. The rearrangement uses TRBV12-3 or TRBV12-4 and TRBJ2-7, with 7 nucleotides matching TRBD2. The junction had 2 bases not matched to a gene; V was cut back by 1 base and J by 2 bases. This CDR3 contains 14 residues. This CDR3 is CASSLGGTTYEQYV. The CDR3 DNA reads TGTGCCAGCAGTTTAGGGGGGACTACCTACGAGCAGTACGTC.

V gene TRBV9 combines with J gene TRBJ2-1; possible D gene TRBD1, 6 bases. Germline V gene lookup returns CDR1 SGDLS and CDR2 YYNGEE. V lost 4 bases and J 4 bases, leaving 21 bases between the germline ends. The CDR3 has 17 amino acids. The CDR3, as DNA: TGTGCCAGCAGCCCAGGGGCAGGTACTGGATCTTACAATGAGCAGTTCTTC. Translation gives CASSPGAGTGSYNEQFF.

The chain joins TRBV27 to TRBJ2-5; unclear D gene. V shed 3 bases and J shed 2 bases, with 7 bases lying between them. Per germline, CDR1 MNHEY and CDR2 SMNVEV (reference sequence). This CDR3 is 13 amino acids long. The CDR3 DNA sequence: TGTGCCAGCAGTTTTGTGAGACAAGAGACCCAGTACTTC. It translates to CASSFVRQETQYF.

The chain links TRBV7-2 to TRBJ2-7; TRBD2 matches at 8 bases. CDR3 length equals 14 residues. J lost 6 bases, V lost 2 bases, and 6 bases had no gene match. Germline lookup yields CDR1 SGHTA and CDR2 FQGNSA. CDR3 sequence: CASSLQAGAVEQYF. Here the CDR3 DNA reads TGTGCCAGCAGCTTACAAGCGGGAGCCGTCGAGCAGTACTTC. Full variable domain (missing parts from reference TRBV7-2 and TRBJ2-7): GAGVSQSPSNKVTEKGKDVELRCDPISGHTALYWYRQSLGQGLEFLIYFQGNSAPDKSGLPSDRFSAERTGGSVSTLTIQRTQQEDSAVYLCASSLQAGAVEQYFGPGTRLTVT.

This clonotype has only a few counts. The chain is built from TRBV10-3 and TRBJ2-5; 8 bases line up with TRBD2. Per the germline V gene, CDR1 is ENHRY and CDR2 is SYGVKD. The CDR3 is made up of 13 amino acids. Germline trimming cut 8 bases from V and 5 bases from J; bases unmatched to any gene: 7. CDR3 DNA: TGTGCCATCGGGGCGCCGGGAGGGGAGACCCAGTACTTC. It is translated as CAIGAPGGETQYF.

This clonotype was counted at least ten times. The chain has TRBV7-8 and TRBJ1-1, with D hard to call. CDR1 is SGHVS, CDR2 FQNEAQ, per germline. V lost 1 base and J 0 bases, leaving 12 bases between the germline ends. The length of the CDR3 is 16 residues. The CDR3 DNA follows: TGTGCCAGCAGCTTAGAGGACGGACGCATGAACACTGAAGCTTTCTTT. It is translated as CASSLEDGRMNTEAFF.

This chain links TRBV2 with TRBJ2-1; 8 positions agree with TRBD1. This CDR3 region has 15 residues. V lost 6 bases to trimming and J lost 8 bases; unmatched junction nucleotides: 12. The V gene's germline CDR1 is SNHLY and CDR2 FYNNEI. Here the CDR3 reads CASRAPLDRVDEQFF. DNA for the CDR3: TGTGCCAGCAGGGCCCCCCTGGACAGGGTCGATGAGCAGTTCTTC.

This chain joins TRBV4-1 and TRBJ2-7; 11 bases map to TRBD1. There are 17 residues in the CDR3. Germline assignment: CDR1 MGHRA and CDR2 YSYEKL. V lost 3 bases and J lost 6; bases outside the gene matches: 13. DNA of the CDR3: TGCGCCAGCAGCCACCCGCCCTTGCGGACAGGGGGCTCCGAGCAGTACTTC. Amino acids: CASSHPPLRTGGSEQYF.

This chain joins TRBV29-1 and TRBJ2-7; 7 bases agree with TRBD1. There are 12 residues in the CDR3. Germline V gene sequence: CDR1 SQVTM, CDR2 ANQGSEA. The V segment lost 3 bases and the J segment 5 bases; nucleotides outside the gene matches: 4. The chain's CDR3 is CSVDPTGNEQYF. CDR3 nucleotide sequence: TGCAGCGTTGACCCGACAGGGAACGAGCAGTACTTC.

This chain connects TRBV7-3 to TRBJ2-1; TRBD1 aligns across 9 bases. CDR3 size: 13 residues. The V and J ends lost 5 bases and 10 bases, in that order; junction bases with no gene match: 6. Per germline, CDR1 SGHTA and CDR2 FQGTGA. CDR3 nucleotide sequence: TGTGCCAGCAGCCAGACAGGGGGTTGGGAGCAGTTCTTC. Translated, it gives CASSQTGGWEQFF. The whole variable domain, remainder taken from reference TRBV7-3 and TRBJ2-1, is GAGVSQTPSNKVTEKGKYVELRCDPISGHTALYWYRQSLGQGPEFLIYFQGTGAADDSGLPNDRFFAVRPEGSVSTLKIQRTERGDSAVYLCASSQTGGWEQFFGPGTRLTVL.

CDR3 nucleotides: TGTGCCAGCAGCTTAGTATCGAGCACCACGAACACCGGGGAGCTGTTTTTT. Its translation is CASSLVSSTTNTGELFF. The rearrangement joins TRBV7-8 to TRBJ2-2; no definite D call. Trimming removed 1 base from V and 0 bases from J, with 12 bases in between. This CDR3 has 17 residues. Per germline, CDR1 SGHVS and CDR2 FQNEAQ.

The chain carries TRBV7-2 and TRBJ2-5; TRBD1 agrees at 10 bases. Trimming removed 5 bases from V and 2 bases from J; junction bases left unmatched: 5. Germline V gene data show CDR1 as SGHTA and CDR2 as FQGNSA. The CDR3 totals 15 residues. In DNA form, the CDR3 reads TGTGCCAGCAGCCCGAGACAGGGGGCTCAAGAGACCCAGTACTTC. Translated: CASSPRQGAQETQYF.

The chain employs TRBV6-1 and TRBJ2-2; D gene ambiguous. The V end was cut by 7 bases, the J end by 5 bases, with 11 bases between. The CDR3 is made up of 13 amino acids. Germline-derived CDR1 and CDR2 are MNHNS and SASEGT. The CDR3 here is CASILGRTGELFF. The DNA for the CDR3 is TGTGCCAGCATTCTAGGGCGGACCGGGGAGCTGTTTTTT.

The chain joins TRBV12-3 or TRBV12-4 to TRBJ1-2; D possibly corresponds to TRBD1 (6 bases). This CDR3 has 13 amino acids. The V end lost 3 bases, the J end lost 8 bases, and 13 bases lay between the germline ends. For the CDR3, the DNA is TGTGCCAGCAGTTTCGACAGGATGGACGGCTACACCTTC. This gives the protein CASSFDRMDGYTF.

At least ten counts were recorded for this clonotype. This chain joins TRBV3-1 and TRBJ2-7; 7 positions match TRBD1. The CDR3 length is 17 residues. Trimming removed 1 base from V and 6 bases from J; junction bases left unmatched: 15. Germline V gene lookup returns CDR1 LGHDT and CDR2 YNNKEL (reference sequence). The CDR3 DNA follows: TGTGCCAGCAGCCAAGGACCGGACAGGACGATTTATCCCGAGCAGTACTTC. This encodes CASSQGPDRTIYPEQYF.

The chain has TRBV9 and TRBJ2-3, with no clear D. V shed 7 bases and J shed 0 bases, with 9 bases lying between them. Germline lookup yields CDR1 SGDLS and CDR2 YYNGEE. The CDR3 runs 13 residues. CDR3 DNA: TGTGCCAGCGGCGATGTAAGCACAGATACGCAGTATTTT. Protein product: CASGDVSTDTQYF.

The chain uses TRBV10-1 and TRBJ1-5; the match to TRBD1 covers 10 bases. Germline CDR1 and CDR2: WNHNN and SYGVQD (reference sequence). V was clipped by 2 bases and J by 4 bases; unmatched bases: 2. The CDR3 runs to 15 residues. CDR3: CASSEPGQGNQPQHF. The CDR3 DNA is TGCGCCAGCAGTGAGCCGGGACAGGGGAATCAGCCCCAGCATTTT.

This clonotype occurred many times. In DNA form, the CDR3 reads TGCGCCAGCAGCTCGGACAGGGTGAACACTGAAGCTTTCTTT. This translates into CASSSDRVNTEAFF. V is TRBV5-1 and J is TRBJ1-1; 8 nucleotides match TRBD1. Losses at the gene ends were 3 bases for V and 0 bases for J; bases not matched to a gene: 1. The CDR3 totals 14 residues. Germline V lookup: CDR1 SGHRS, CDR2 YFSETQ.

This clonotype occurred a few times. This chain connects TRBV9 to TRBJ2-5; maybe TRBD1 (5 bases). The CDR3 extends over 14 amino acids. Trimming pared 4 bases from V and 6 bases from J, leaving 16 bases between. Germline CDR1 and CDR2: SGDLS and YYNGEE. The CDR3 coding sequence is TGTGCCAGCAGCACCCAACAGGTCAGGAAGACCCAGTACTTC. It yields the protein CASSTQQVRKTQYF.

The rearrangement links TRBV5-6 to TRBJ2-2, with D possibly being TRBD1 (5 bases). Germline V gene sequence: CDR1 SGHDT, CDR2 YYEEEE. The V end lost 6 bases, the J end lost 4 bases, and 16 bases lay between the germline ends. This CDR3 has 15 residues. The CDR3 DNA follows: TGTGCCAGCATCTTAGGGGCCGGCGGCACCGGGGAGCTGTTTTTT. This gives the protein CASILGAGGTGELFF.

The V and J genes are TRBV4-1 and TRBJ1-1, with TRBD1 as a possible D gene (5 bases). V lost 4 bases to trimming and J lost 12 bases, with 12 bases between them. The CDR3 sequence is 11 residues long. Germline CDR1 reads MGHRA; CDR2 reads YSYEKL. The CDR3 DNA reads TGCGCCAGCAGCCGGGGCAGTGACACTTTCTTT. Amino acids: CASSRGSDTFF.

This clonotype has only a few counts. The chain joins TRBV29-1 to TRBJ2-2; D possibly matches TRBD1 or TRBD2 (6 bases each). V was shortened by 7 bases and J by 0 bases, with 12 bases between the two germline ends. Germline V gives CDR1 SQVTM, CDR2 ANQGSEA. The length of the CDR3 is 14 residues. This CDR3 reads CSAEEGANTGELFF. For the CDR3, the DNA is TGCAGCGCTGAGGAGGGGGCGAACACCGGGGAGCTGTTTTTT.

This clonotype has at least ten counts. The V gene is TRBV5-1, the J gene TRBJ2-1, with TRBD1 identical over 8 bases. This CDR3 region has 13 residues. J gave up 4 bases and V 6 bases, and 3 bases lay outside the gene matches. The germline CDR1 and CDR2 sequences are SGHRS and YFSETQ. Here the CDR3 reads CASKTGGYNEQFF. DNA of the CDR3: TGCGCCAGCAAAACAGGGGGGTACAATGAGCAGTTCTTC.

This clonotype was counted ten times or more. The chain uses TRBV4-3 and TRBJ1-2; D is unclear. The CDR3 loop spans 13 amino acids. Germline CDR1 is LGHNA and CDR2 is YSLEER. V shed 3 bases and J shed 5 bases, with 10 bases lying between them. The CDR3 bases are TGCGCCAGCAGCCAGGTCGGTCTGTATGGCTACACCTTC. It specifies CASSQVGLYGYTF.

This clonotype has a handful of counts. The J gene is TRBJ2-2, the V gene TRBV7-2, with 12 bases matching TRBD2. This CDR3 spans 19 amino acids. V shed 0 bases, J shed 7 bases, and the junction held 12 bases outside the gene matches. CDR1 and CDR2 from the germline V gene are SGHTA and FQGNSA. The CDR3 loop is CASSLANPLAGGPHGELFF. In DNA form, the CDR3 reads TGTGCCAGCAGCTTAGCGAACCCCCTAGCGGGGGGGCCTCACGGGGAGCTGTTTTTT.

The chain joins TRBV6-5 to TRBJ1-2; 8 bases agree with TRBD1. There are 15 residues in the CDR3. V lost 6 bases to trimming and J lost 6 bases; unmatched junction nucleotides: 12. Germline V gene sequence: CDR1 MNHEY, CDR2 SVGAGI. The CDR3: CASSYRTGRMNGYTF. The CDR3 coding sequence is TGTGCCAGCAGCTATCGGACAGGGAGGATGAATGGCTACACCTTC.

This clonotype was counted between two and nine times. The DNA of the CDR3 is TGCGCCAGCAGCGCCCATGGGGGGGCGTCGGGGGCCAACGTCCTGACTTTC. It translates to CASSAHGGASGANVLTF. This sequence joins TRBV5-1 and TRBJ2-6; D might be TRBD2 (7 bases). V lost 4 bases and J lost 4, with 18 bases in between. In germline, CDR1 is SGHRS, CDR2 YFSETQ. There are 17 residues in the CDR3.

This clonotype was seen repeatedly, ten times or more. The rearrangement links TRBV11-2 to TRBJ2-1, with D unclear. The CDR3 contains 12 residues. The germline V gene has CDR1 SGHAT and CDR2 FQNNGV. Trimming left V 1 base short and J 7 bases short, with 5 bases between. CDR3 sequence reads: CASSLVANEQFF. CDR3 DNA: TGTGCCAGCAGCTTAGTGGCTAATGAGCAGTTCTTC.